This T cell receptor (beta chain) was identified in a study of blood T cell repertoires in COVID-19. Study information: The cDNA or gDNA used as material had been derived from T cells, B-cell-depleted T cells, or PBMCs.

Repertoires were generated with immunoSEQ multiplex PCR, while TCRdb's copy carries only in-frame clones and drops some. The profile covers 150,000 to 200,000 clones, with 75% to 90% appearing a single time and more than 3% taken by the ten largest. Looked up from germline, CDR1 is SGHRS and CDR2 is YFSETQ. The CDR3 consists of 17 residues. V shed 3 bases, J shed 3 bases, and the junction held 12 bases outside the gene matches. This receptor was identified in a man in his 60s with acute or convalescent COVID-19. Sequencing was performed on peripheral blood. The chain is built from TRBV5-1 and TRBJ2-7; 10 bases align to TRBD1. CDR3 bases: TGCGCCAGCAGCTCCCCCCCGGACAGGGGGGTAGACTACGAGCAGTACTTC. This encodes CASSSPPDRGVDYEQYF.